Listed below are T cell receptor beta chains from one sample, sequenced in a study of T cell changes during pregnancy in multiple sclerosis. Repertoires were generated with immunoSEQ multiplex PCR, while TCRdb's copy carries only in-frame clones and drops some. The sample consists of 45,000 to 55,000 clones, about 92% of them appearing once. The sample consisted of peripheral blood, taken in the third trimester of pregnancy. These receptors all come from a female donor with multiple sclerosis, enrolled in a pregnancy study. Each CDR3 is given with its conserved first and last residue. The D gene is left open where the match is weak. For some rows the clone size is stated as once, few or many, or as a class when expanded; others skip it.

cdr3_aa,cdr3_nt,clone_size,j_call,d_call,v_call
CASSFTTGGFNEQFF,TGTGCCAGCAGCTTCACCACAGGGGGATTCAATGAGCAGTTCTTC,.,TRBJ2-1,TRBD1,TRBV7-9
CASSLDPKPYEQYF,TGTGCCAGCAGCTTAGATCCTAAGCCCTACGAGCAGTACTTC,.,TRBJ2-7,.,TRBV7-9
CASSTGGDYSYEQYF,TGTGCCAGTAGTACCGGGGGGGACTACTCCTACGAGCAGTACTTC,.,TRBJ2-7,TRBD2,TRBV19
CASSFPNLGGANYGYTF,TGTGCCAGCAGTTTCCCGAACCTGGGGGGTGCAAACTATGGCTACACCTTC,.,TRBJ1-2,.,TRBV27
CASSPGAGLSQPQHF,TGTGCCAGCTCACCTGGGGCGGGATTGAGTCAGCCCCAGCATTTT,.,TRBJ1-5,.,TRBV18
CASRDREGAEAFF,TGTGCCAGCAGGGACAGGGAGGGGGCTGAAGCTTTCTTT,.,TRBJ1-1,TRBD1,TRBV28
CASRAGGDTEAFF,TGTGCCAGCAGGGCGGGGGGGGACACTGAAGCTTTCTTT,.,TRBJ1-1,.,TRBV7-3
CASSLINRETGNTIYF,TGTGCCAGCAGCTTAATCAACAGAGAGACTGGAAACACCATATATTTT,.,TRBJ1-3,.,TRBV7-8
CASSAHGTGNEQYF,TGTGCCAGCAGCGCCCACGGGACAGGGAACGAGCAGTACTTC,.,TRBJ2-7,TRBD1,TRBV9
CASSPDRGHEQFF,TGTGCCAGCAGCCCGGACAGGGGCCATGAGCAGTTCTTC,.,TRBJ2-1,TRBD1,TRBV5-8
CASSVGDGRATDTQYF,TGTGCCAGCAGCGTAGGTGACGGGAGGGCAACAGATACGCAGTATTTT,.,TRBJ2-3,TRBD2,TRBV9
CASAGAHPETQYF,TGTGCCAGTGCAGGGGCCCACCCGGAGACCCAGTACTTC,.,TRBJ2-5,.,TRBV19
CASSLEPNYGYTF,TGTGCCAGCAGCTTGGAGCCTAACTATGGCTACACCTTC,.,TRBJ1-2,.,TRBV5-4
CSREDRNYEQYF,TGCAGCCGGGAGGACAGAAACTACGAGCAGTACTTC,.,TRBJ2-7,.,TRBV29-1
CASRSYNEQFF,TGTGCCAGCAGGTCGTACAATGAGCAGTTCTTC,.,TRBJ2-1,.,TRBV27
CASSLDGGQNSYGYTF,TGTGCCAGCAGCTTGGATGGGGGACAGAACAGCTATGGCTACACCTTC,once,TRBJ1-2,TRBD1,TRBV5-4
CASSLTHLAGESRYEQFF,TGTGCCAGCAGCTTAACACATCTAGCGGGGGAGAGTAGGTATGAGCAGTTCTTC,.,TRBJ2-1,TRBD2,TRBV11-3
CASSLTESYEQYF,TGTGCCAGCAGCTTAACCGAGTCCTACGAGCAGTACTTC,.,TRBJ2-7,.,TRBV7-6
CASCPPGTGYQPQHF,TGTGCCAGCTGCCCGCCCGGGACAGGGTATCAGCCCCAGCATTTT,once,TRBJ1-5,TRBD1,TRBV6-6
CASTNDRGMARGNIQYF,TGTGCCAGCACCAACGACAGGGGAATGGCCCGGGGTAACATTCAGTACTTC,.,TRBJ2-4,TRBD1,TRBV7-2
CASSLARGNEQFF,TGCGCCAGCAGCTTGGCCAGGGGCAATGAGCAGTTCTTC,.,TRBJ2-1,.,TRBV5-1
CSQRGERYEQFF,TGCAGCCAACGGGGAGAGAGATATGAGCAGTTCTTC,.,TRBJ2-1,.,TRBV29-1
CASSFRTSGSVLSAYNEQFF,TGTGCCAGTAGTTTCCGGACTAGCGGGAGTGTATTGTCGGCATACAATGAGCAGTTCTTC,.,TRBJ2-1,TRBD2,TRBV19
CASSYSSASFEQYF,TGTGCCAGCAGTTACTCGAGTGCTAGCTTCGAGCAGTACTTC,.,TRBJ2-7,.,TRBV6-5
CASRHGPGGYGYTF,TGTGCCAGCAGGCATGGCCCCGGGGGCTATGGCTACACCTTC,.,TRBJ1-2,.,TRBV7-9
CASSVGGGASYNEQFF,TGTGCCAGCAGCGTAGGAGGGGGCGCGTCCTACAATGAGCAGTTCTTC,.,TRBJ2-1,TRBD1,TRBV9
CASSFRGETQYF,TGTGCCAGCAGTTTTAGAGGAGAGACCCAGTACTTC,.,TRBJ2-5,.,TRBV27
CASSLSPFGELFF,TGTGCCAGCAGTTTATCCCCATTCGGGGAGCTGTTTTTT,.,TRBJ2-2,.,TRBV27
CASSSRGQRDYGYTF,TGTGCCAGCAGCTCCAGGGGGCAGCGGGACTATGGCTACACCTTC,.,TRBJ1-2,TRBD1,TRBV7-2
CASSLGLIGGDYEQYF,TGTGCCAGCAGTTTGGGCCTGATCGGAGGGGACTACGAGCAGTACTTC,.,TRBJ2-7,.,TRBV28
CAISESTGQRNTGELFF,TGTGCCATCAGTGAGTCGACAGGGCAAAGGAACACCGGGGAGCTGTTTTTT,.,TRBJ2-2,TRBD1,TRBV10-3
CASSPLAGDTDTQYF,TGTGCCAGCAGCCCGCTAGCGGGAGACACAGATACGCAGTATTTT,.,TRBJ2-3,TRBD2,TRBV11-3
CASRGLPNTGELFF,TGTGCCAGCCGAGGACTTCCGAACACCGGGGAGCTGTTTTTT,.,TRBJ2-2,.,TRBV28
CATSRTATDTQYF,TGTGCCACCAGTAGGACTGCCACAGATACGCAGTATTTT,.,TRBJ2-3,.,TRBV15
CASSPWGEGEGQYEQYF,TGTGCCAGCTCACCATGGGGTGAGGGGGAGGGCCAATACGAGCAGTACTTC,.,TRBJ2-7,.,TRBV18
CASSRTAGQGMNTEAFF,TGTGCCAGCAGCCGGACCGCAGGACAGGGGATGAACACTGAAGCTTTCTTT,.,TRBJ1-1,TRBD1,TRBV5-4
CASSSLLAGGAGEQFF,TGTGCCAGCAGCTCCCTACTAGCGGGAGGTGCGGGTGAGCAGTTCTTC,.,TRBJ2-1,TRBD2,TRBV7-9
CASSPPDTWTGGMNTEAFF,TGTGCCAGCTCACCACCCGACACCTGGACAGGGGGGATGAACACTGAAGCTTTCTTT,once,TRBJ1-1,TRBD1,TRBV18
CSTEGTSTDTQYF,TGCAGCACCGAGGGAACTAGCACAGATACGCAGTATTTT,.,TRBJ2-3,.,TRBV29-1
CASSYRQGGQPQHF,TGTGCCAGCAGTTACCGACAGGGTGGTCAGCCCCAGCATTTT,.,TRBJ1-5,TRBD1,TRBV6-5
CASSSSGSEQFF,TGTGCCAGCAGTTCAAGCGGGAGTGAGCAGTTCTTC,.,TRBJ2-1,TRBD2,TRBV13
CASSFFSSYEQYF,TGTGCCAGCAGCTTCTTCAGCTCCTACGAGCAGTACTTC,.,TRBJ2-7,.,TRBV7-9
CASSVAASVPNEQFF,TGTGCCAGCAGCGTAGCGGCTAGCGTCCCGAATGAGCAGTTCTTC,.,TRBJ2-1,.,TRBV9
CASSFGLASTDTQYF,TGTGCCAGCAGTTTCGGACTAGCAAGCACAGATACGCAGTATTTT,.,TRBJ2-3,TRBD2,TRBV28
CASSLIRVQPQHF,TGTGCCAGCAGTTTAATCAGGGTACAGCCCCAGCATTTT,.,TRBJ1-5,.,TRBV28
CASSSRRLAGGQETQYF,TGTGCCAGCAGCAGCAGAAGACTAGCGGGGGGCCAAGAGACCCAGTACTTC,.,TRBJ2-5,TRBD2,TRBV7-6
CASSLGQGVNEQFF,TGTGCCAGCAGCTTGGGACAGGGGGTCAATGAGCAGTTCTTC,once,TRBJ2-1,TRBD1,TRBV13
CASSYSLSYNEQFF,TGTGCCAGCAGTTACTCACTATCCTACAATGAGCAGTTCTTC,.,TRBJ2-1,.,TRBV6-5
CASSFFGSGANVLTF,TGTGCCAGCAGTTTTTTCGGCTCTGGGGCCAACGTCCTGACTTTC,.,TRBJ2-6,.,TRBV27
CASSLVVGLGNIQYF,TGTGCCAGCAGCTTAGTAGTCGGACTAGGAAACATTCAGTACTTC,once,TRBJ2-4,TRBD2,TRBV11-2
CASRGPAYEQYF,TGTGCCAGTCGAGGGCCGGCATACGAGCAGTACTTC,.,TRBJ2-7,.,TRBV5-6
CASSSSGKKGGELFF,TGCGCCAGCAGCTCTAGCGGGAAAAAGGGCGGGGAGCTGTTTTTT,.,TRBJ2-2,TRBD2,TRBV5-1
CASIPGQAVYGYTF,TGTGCCAGCATCCCAGGACAGGCCGTCTATGGCTACACCTTC,.,TRBJ1-2,TRBD1,TRBV2
CASTTGTGPGGGEKLFF,TGCGCCAGTACTACCGGGACAGGACCGGGCGGGGGTGAAAAACTGTTTTTT,.,TRBJ1-4,TRBD1,TRBV10-2
CASSPVLGLADTDTQYF,TGTGCCAGCAGTCCCGTATTAGGACTAGCGGACACAGATACGCAGTATTTT,.,TRBJ2-3,TRBD2,TRBV28
CASSPEQTGTASYGYTF,TGTGCCAGCTCACCAGAACAAACCGGGACAGCAAGCTATGGCTACACCTTC,.,TRBJ1-2,TRBD1,TRBV18
CASSPRGTDNQPQHF,TGTGCCAGCTCACCCAGGGGGACCGACAATCAGCCCCAGCATTTT,.,TRBJ1-5,TRBD1,TRBV18